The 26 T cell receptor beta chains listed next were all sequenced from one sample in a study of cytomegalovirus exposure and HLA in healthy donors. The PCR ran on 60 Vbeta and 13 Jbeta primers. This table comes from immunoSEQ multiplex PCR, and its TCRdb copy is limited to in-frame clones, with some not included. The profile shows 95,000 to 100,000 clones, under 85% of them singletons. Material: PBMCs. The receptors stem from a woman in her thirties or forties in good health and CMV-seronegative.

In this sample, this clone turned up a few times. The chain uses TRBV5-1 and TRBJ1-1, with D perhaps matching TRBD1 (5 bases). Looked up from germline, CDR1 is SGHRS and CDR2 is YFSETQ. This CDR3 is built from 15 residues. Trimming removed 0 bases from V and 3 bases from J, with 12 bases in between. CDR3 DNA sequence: TGCGCCAGCAGCTTGGAGACAGCTTCCGACACTGAAGCTTTCTTT. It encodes CASSLETASDTEAFF.

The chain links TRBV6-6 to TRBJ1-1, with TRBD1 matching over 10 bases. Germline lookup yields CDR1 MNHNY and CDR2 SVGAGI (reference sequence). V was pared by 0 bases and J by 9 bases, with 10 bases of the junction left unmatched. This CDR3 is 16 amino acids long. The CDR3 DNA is TGTGCCAGCAGTTACTCGGACAGGGGGGCCAGACCGAAAGCTTTCTTT. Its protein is CASSYSDRGARPKAFF.

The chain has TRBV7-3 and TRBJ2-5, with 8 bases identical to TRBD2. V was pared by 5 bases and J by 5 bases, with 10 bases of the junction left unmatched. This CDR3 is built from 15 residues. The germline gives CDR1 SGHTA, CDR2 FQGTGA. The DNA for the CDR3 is TGTGCCAGCAGCCTCACTAGCGGTCTAGGGGAGACCCAGTACTTC. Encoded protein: CASSLTSGLGETQYF.

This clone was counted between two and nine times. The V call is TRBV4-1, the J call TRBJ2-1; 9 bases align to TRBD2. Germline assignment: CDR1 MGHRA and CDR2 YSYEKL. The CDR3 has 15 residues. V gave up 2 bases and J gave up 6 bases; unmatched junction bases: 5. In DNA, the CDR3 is TGCGCCAGCAGCCAACTGGGACTAGCCCGCAATGAGCAGTTCTTC. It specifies CASSQLGLARNEQFF.

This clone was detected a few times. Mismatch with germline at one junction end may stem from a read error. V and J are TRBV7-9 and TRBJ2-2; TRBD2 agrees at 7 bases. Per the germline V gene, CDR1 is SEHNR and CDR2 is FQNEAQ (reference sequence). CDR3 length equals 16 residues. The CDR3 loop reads CSSSPWGGPNTGELFF. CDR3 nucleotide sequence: TGTTCCAGCAGCCCCTGGGGGGGACCGAACACCGGGGAGCTGTTTTTT.

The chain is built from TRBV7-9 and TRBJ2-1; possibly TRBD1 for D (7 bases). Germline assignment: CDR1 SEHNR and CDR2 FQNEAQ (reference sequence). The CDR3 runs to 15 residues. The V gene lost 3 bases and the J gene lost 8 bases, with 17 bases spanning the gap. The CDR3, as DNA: TGTGCCAGCAGCTTGACAGGGCCGGGAGCCCATGAGCAGTTCTTC. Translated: CASSLTGPGAHEQFF.

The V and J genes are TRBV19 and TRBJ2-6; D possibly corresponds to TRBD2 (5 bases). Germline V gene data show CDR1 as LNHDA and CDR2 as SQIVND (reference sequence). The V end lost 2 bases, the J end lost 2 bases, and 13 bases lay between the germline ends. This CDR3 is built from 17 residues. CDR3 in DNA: TGTGCCAGTAGTATAAGTCAGTATAGCGCTGGGGCCAACGTCCTGACTTTC. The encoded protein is CASSISQYSAGANVLTF.

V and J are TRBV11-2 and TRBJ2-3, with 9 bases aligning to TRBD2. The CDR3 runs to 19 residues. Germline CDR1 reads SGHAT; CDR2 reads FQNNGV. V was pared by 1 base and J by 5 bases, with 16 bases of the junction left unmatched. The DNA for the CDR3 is TGTGCCAGCAGCTTAGTACCGTCGGGCGGGAGGGCCTCGATAGATACGCAGTATTTT. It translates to CASSLVPSGGRASIDTQYF.

DNA of the CDR3: TGCGCCAGCAGTGAAATGGGACTAGCGGGGGATGAGCAGTTCTTC. Translated: CASSEMGLAGDEQFF. This sequence joins TRBV10-1 and TRBJ2-1; 14 bases map to TRBD2. Germline CDR1 is WNHNN and CDR2 is SYGVQD (reference sequence). Germline trimming cut 3 bases from V and 8 bases from J; bases unmatched to any gene: 3. This CDR3 contains 15 residues.

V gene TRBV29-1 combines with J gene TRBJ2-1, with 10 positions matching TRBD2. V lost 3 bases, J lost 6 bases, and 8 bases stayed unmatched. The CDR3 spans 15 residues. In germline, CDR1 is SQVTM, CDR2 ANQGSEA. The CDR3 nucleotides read TGCAGCGTTGACGGACTAGCGGCAGACCTCAATGAGCAGTTCTTC. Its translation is CSVDGLAADLNEQFF.

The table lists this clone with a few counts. CDR3: CAWGGQGNQPQHF. The CDR3 DNA reads as TGTGCCTGGGGAGGACAGGGGAATCAGCCCCAGCATTTT. The chain links TRBV30 to TRBJ1-5, with 9 positions matching TRBD1. CDR3 length: 13 amino acids. The ends lost 5 bases at V and 4 bases at J; junction bases unmatched: 3. The V gene's germline CDR1 is GTSNPN and CDR2 SVGIG (reference sequence).

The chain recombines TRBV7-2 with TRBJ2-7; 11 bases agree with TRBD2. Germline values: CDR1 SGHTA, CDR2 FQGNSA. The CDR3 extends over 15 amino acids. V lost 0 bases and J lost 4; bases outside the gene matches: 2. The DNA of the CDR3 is TGTGCCAGCAGCTTAGCGGGACTAGCGGCATACGAGCAGTACTTC. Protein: CASSLAGLAAYEQYF.

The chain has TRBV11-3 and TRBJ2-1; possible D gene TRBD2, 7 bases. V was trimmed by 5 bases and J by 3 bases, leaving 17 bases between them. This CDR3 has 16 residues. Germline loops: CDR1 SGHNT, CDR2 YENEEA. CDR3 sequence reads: CASSGGGLGNYNEQFF. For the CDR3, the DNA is TGTGCCAGCAGCGGGGGGGGCCTGGGAAACTACAATGAGCAGTTCTTC.

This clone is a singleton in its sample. In DNA, the CDR3 is TGTGCCAGCAGTTCGAGCTACGAGCAGTACTTC. It specifies CASSSSYEQYF. V gene TRBV28 combines with J gene TRBJ2-7; no reliable D call. The length of the CDR3 is 11 residues. Trimming removed 4 bases at V and 3 bases at J, with 4 bases between. Germline CDR1 is MDHEN and CDR2 is SYDVKM.

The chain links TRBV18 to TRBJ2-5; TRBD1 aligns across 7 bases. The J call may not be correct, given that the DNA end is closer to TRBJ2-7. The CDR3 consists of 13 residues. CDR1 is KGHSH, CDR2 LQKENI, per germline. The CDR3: CASFSGQTYEQYF. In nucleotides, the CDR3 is TGTGCCAGCTTCTCGGGACAGACCTACGAGCAGTACTTC.

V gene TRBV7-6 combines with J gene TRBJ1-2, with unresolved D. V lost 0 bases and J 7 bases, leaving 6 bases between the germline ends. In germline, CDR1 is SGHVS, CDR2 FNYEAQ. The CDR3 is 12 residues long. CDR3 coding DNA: TGTGCCAGCAGCTTAGCGTACGGTGGCTACACCTTC. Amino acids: CASSLAYGGYTF.

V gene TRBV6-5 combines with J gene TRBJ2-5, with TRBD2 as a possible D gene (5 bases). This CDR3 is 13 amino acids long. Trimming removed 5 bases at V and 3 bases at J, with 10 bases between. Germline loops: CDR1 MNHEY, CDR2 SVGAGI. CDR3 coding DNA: TGTGCCAGCAGTGTGGACTGGGAAGAGACCCAGTACTTC. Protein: CASSVDWEETQYF.

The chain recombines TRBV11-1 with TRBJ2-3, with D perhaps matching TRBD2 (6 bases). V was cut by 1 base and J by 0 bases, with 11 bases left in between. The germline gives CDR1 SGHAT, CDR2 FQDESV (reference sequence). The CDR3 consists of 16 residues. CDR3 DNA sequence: TGTGCCAGCAGCTTAGTCGGGGGAACTAGCACAGATACGCAGTATTTT. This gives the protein CASSLVGGTSTDTQYF.

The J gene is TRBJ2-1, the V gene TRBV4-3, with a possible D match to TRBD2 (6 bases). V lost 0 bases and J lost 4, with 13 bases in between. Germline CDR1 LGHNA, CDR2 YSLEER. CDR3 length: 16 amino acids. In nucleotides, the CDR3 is TGCGCCAGCAGCCAAGAGGACACTAGCCGGTACAATGAGCAGTTCTTC. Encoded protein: CASSQEDTSRYNEQFF.

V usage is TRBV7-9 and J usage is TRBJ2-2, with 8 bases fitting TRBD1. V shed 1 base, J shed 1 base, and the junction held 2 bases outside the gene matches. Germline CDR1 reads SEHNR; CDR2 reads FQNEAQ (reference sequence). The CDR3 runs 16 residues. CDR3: CASSLVGTGNTGELFF. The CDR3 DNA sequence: TGTGCCAGCAGCTTAGTGGGGACAGGGAACACCGGGGAGCTGTTTTTT.

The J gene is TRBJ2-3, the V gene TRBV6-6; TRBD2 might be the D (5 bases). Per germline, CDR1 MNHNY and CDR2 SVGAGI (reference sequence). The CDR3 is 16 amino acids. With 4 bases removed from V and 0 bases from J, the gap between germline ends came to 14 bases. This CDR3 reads CASSLNGGSSTDTQYF. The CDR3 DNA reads TGTGCCAGCAGTTTAAACGGCGGGTCTAGCACAGATACGCAGTATTTT.

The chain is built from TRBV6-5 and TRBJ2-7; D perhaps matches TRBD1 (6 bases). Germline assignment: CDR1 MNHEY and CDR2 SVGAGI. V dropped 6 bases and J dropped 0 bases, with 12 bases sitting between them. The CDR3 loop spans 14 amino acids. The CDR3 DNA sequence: TGTGCCAGCAGCACTACAGGGTTCTCCTACGAGCAGTACTTC. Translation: CASSTTGFSYEQYF.

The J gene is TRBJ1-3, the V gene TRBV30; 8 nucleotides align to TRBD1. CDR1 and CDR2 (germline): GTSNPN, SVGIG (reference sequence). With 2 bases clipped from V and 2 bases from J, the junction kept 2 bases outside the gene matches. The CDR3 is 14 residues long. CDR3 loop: CAWSRTGTGNTIYF. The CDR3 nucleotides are TGTGCCTGGAGTAGGACAGGGACTGGAAACACCATATATTTT.

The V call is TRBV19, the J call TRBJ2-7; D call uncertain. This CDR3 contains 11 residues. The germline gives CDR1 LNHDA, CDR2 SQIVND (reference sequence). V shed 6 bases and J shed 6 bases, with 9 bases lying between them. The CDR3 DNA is TGTGCCAGTAGCCACCTCGGCGAGCAGTACTTC. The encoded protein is CASSHLGEQYF.

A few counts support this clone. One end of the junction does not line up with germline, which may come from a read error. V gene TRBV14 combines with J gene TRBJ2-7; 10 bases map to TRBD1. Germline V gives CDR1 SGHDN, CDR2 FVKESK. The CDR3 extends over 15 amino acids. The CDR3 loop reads CASSQENRDRGRVGF. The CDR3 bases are TGTGCCAGCAGCCAAGAGAACCGGGACAGGGGAAGGGTCGGCTTC.

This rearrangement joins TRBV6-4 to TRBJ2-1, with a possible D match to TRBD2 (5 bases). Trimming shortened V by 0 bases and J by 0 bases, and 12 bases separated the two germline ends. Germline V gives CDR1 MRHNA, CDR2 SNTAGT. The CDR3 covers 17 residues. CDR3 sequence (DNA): TGTGCCAGCAGTGACTCGAACCGACGGGGCTCCTACAATGAGCAGTTCTTC. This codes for CASSDSNRRGSYNEQFF.